The 28 T cell receptor beta chains presented below share a single source sample, sequenced in a study of vaccination effects on CD4 cells after COVID-19. Only in-frame clones appear in the TCRdb table, and some are missing; sequencing was by immunoSEQ multiplex PCR. The sample has tens of thousands of clones, 65% to 85% seen once. Peptide-pool stimulation followed by sequencing identified expanded antigen-specific CD4+ clonotypes in the ViraFEST assay. Following 10 days of culture, CD4+ T cells were isolated. Each vaccine recipient was nucleocapsid antibody negative and had no prior SARS-CoV-2 infection. These receptors have no identified antigens. The specimen was CD4+ T cells from PBMCs cultured with HCoV-OC43 spike peptides, collected before COVID-19 vaccination. Stated subset: HCoV-OC43 spike overlapping peptide pool stimulation. These receptors were taken from a human donor who received a COVID-19 vaccine.

The chain employs TRBV6-5 and TRBJ1-1; unclear D gene. CDR1 is MNHEY and CDR2 is SVGAGI in the germline V gene. The CDR3 has 11 amino acids. The V and J ends lost 8 bases and 1 base respectively, with 5 bases between them. Here the CDR3 DNA reads TGTGCCAGCCAACAGAACACTGAAGCTTTCTTT. Its protein is CASQQNTEAFF.

V is TRBV23-1 and J is TRBJ1-1; D not certain. TRBV23-1 is given ORF status, its function remaining uncertain. The V gene lost 8 bases and the J gene lost 1 base, with 14 bases spanning the gap. This CDR3 spans 14 amino acids. CDR3 bases: TGCGCCAGCGGACTCCCAACAAGGAACACTGAAGCTTTCTTT. It translates to CASGLPTRNTEAFF.

This clone was found a few times. The chain couples TRBV9 to TRBJ2-2; no firm D call. With 0 bases removed from V and 4 bases from J, the gap between germline ends came to 7 bases. Germline V gene sequence: CDR1 SGDLS, CDR2 YYNGEE. The CDR3 has 14 residues. In DNA form, the CDR3 reads TGTGCCAGCAGCGTAGGTCTGGGCACCGGGGAGCTGTTTTTT. Encoded protein: CASSVGLGTGELFF.

This clone was found once. This chain joins TRBV28 and TRBJ1-4, with D possibly TRBD1 on 5 matching bases. This CDR3 spans 13 amino acids. V was clipped by 8 bases and J by 5 bases, with 12 bases between them. In germline, CDR1 is MDHEN, CDR2 SYDVKM. The CDR3 sequence: CASLGRLNEKLFF. CDR3 nucleotide sequence: TGTGCCAGCCTGGGACGGTTAAATGAAAAACTGTTTTTT. Supplemented by reference TRBV28 and TRBJ1-4, the full variable domain reads DVKVTQSSRYLVKRTGEKVFLECVQDMDHENMFWYRQDPGLGLRLIYFSYDVKMKEKGDIPEGYSVSREKKERFSLILESASTNQTSMYLCASLGRLNEKLFFGSGTQLSVL.

This clone was seen a handful of times. This chain joins TRBV7-2 and TRBJ1-2; D may be TRBD1 (5 bases). V was cut by 5 bases and J by 9 bases, with 13 bases left in between. The CDR3 consists of 12 residues. Germline loops: CDR1 SGHTA, CDR2 FQGNSA. CDR3 residues: CASSARAGSYTF. The CDR3 DNA reads TGTGCCAGCAGCGCCAGGGCCGGGAGCTACACCTTC.

This chain links TRBV4-3 with TRBJ2-3; 13 bases line up with TRBD2. The CDR3 covers 19 residues. J lost 6 bases, V lost 0 bases, and 12 bases had no gene match. In germline, CDR1 is LGHNA, CDR2 YSLEER. Here the CDR3 reads CASSQDLGTSGDSGDTQYF. DNA of the CDR3: TGCGCCAGCAGCCAAGACCTCGGGACTAGCGGGGATTCGGGGGATACGCAGTATTTT.

This sequence joins TRBV9 and TRBJ2-2, with D hard to call. Germline V gene sequence: CDR1 SGDLS, CDR2 YYNGEE. The V and J ends lost 0 bases and 3 bases respectively, with 3 bases between them. The CDR3 length is 13 residues. The CDR3 protein is CASSVAYTGELFF. The CDR3 DNA is TGTGCCAGCAGCGTAGCATACACCGGGGAGCTGTTTTTT.

This clone turned up a few times. The rearrangement links TRBV24-1 to TRBJ1-1; D perhaps matches TRBD1 (6 bases). CDR1 and CDR2 (germline): KGHDR, SFDVKD. V was cut by 2 bases and J by 8 bases, with 14 bases left in between. The CDR3 sequence is 14 residues long. CDR3 in amino acids: CATSDSYPGTEAFF. For the CDR3, the DNA is TGTGCCACCAGTGATTCATATCCCGGGACAGAAGCTTTCTTT.

The CDR3 here is CASSPPYRGPQETQYF. The CDR3 DNA is TGTGCCAGCAGTCCCCCCTACAGGGGTCCCCAAGAGACCCAGTACTTC. The chain links TRBV28 to TRBJ2-5, with TRBD1 identical over 7 bases. The CDR3 consists of 16 residues. Germline V gene sequence: CDR1 MDHEN, CDR2 SYDVKM. V shed 5 bases, J shed 1 base, and the junction held 10 bases outside the gene matches.

The DNA of the CDR3 is TGTGCCAGCAGCGTAGAACTCCCCGGTGGGGGCTACACCTTC. It specifies CASSVELPGGGYTF. The V call is TRBV9, the J call TRBJ1-2, with D hard to call. Trimming stripped 0 bases from V and 8 bases from J, with 14 bases between. This CDR3 spans 14 amino acids. Germline lookup yields CDR1 SGDLS and CDR2 YYNGEE.

The chain has TRBV12-5 and TRBJ1-3; the D is unclear. V was shortened by 3 bases and J by 3 bases, with 6 bases between the two germline ends. The CDR3 spans 13 residues. Germline V gives CDR1 LGHNT, CDR2 FRNRAP. This CDR3 reads CASGLGSGNTIYF. The CDR3 coding sequence is TGTGCTAGTGGTTTAGGAAGTGGAAACACCATATATTTT.

This sequence joins TRBV3-1 (or the pseudogene TRBV3-2) and TRBJ1-5; D ambiguous. With 1 base removed from V and 6 bases from J, the gap between germline ends came to 10 bases. Germline V CDR1 and CDR2: LGHDT, YNNKEL (reference sequence). There are 14 residues in the CDR3. CDR3 sequence: CASSQGGRAQPQHF. CDR3 bases: TGTGCCAGCAGCCAAGGAGGGCGGGCTCAGCCCCAGCATTTT.

CDR3 DNA: TGTGCCAGCAGTCAAACCTATAGCAATCAGCCCCAGCATTTT. Amino acid sequence: CASSQTYSNQPQHF. This chain joins TRBV6-4 and TRBJ1-5; D is unresolved. Looked up from germline, CDR1 is MRHNA and CDR2 is SNTAGT. This CDR3 is built from 14 residues. With 5 bases removed from V and 0 bases from J, the gap between germline ends came to 8 bases.

V usage is TRBV5-1 and J usage is TRBJ2-1, with D perhaps TRBD1 or TRBD2 (5 bases each). The CDR3 spans 14 residues. Germline V gene data show CDR1 as SGHRS and CDR2 as YFSETQ. The germline V and J ends were trimmed by 3 bases and 15 bases, with 22 bases remaining between them. CDR3 region: CASSSGTSLPPPFF. CDR3 bases: TGCGCCAGCAGCTCCGGGACCTCTCTCCCTCCGCCGTTCTTC.

The rearrangement joins TRBV4-1 to TRBJ1-1; D is ambiguous. The CDR3 totals 15 residues. CDR1 is MGHRA, CDR2 YSYEKL, per germline. V was shortened by 0 bases and J by 0 bases, with 8 bases between the two germline ends. This chain's CDR3 is CASSQEPAMNTEAFF. CDR3 nucleotides: TGCGCCAGCAGCCAAGAGCCCGCTATGAACACTGAAGCTTTCTTT.

This rearrangement joins TRBV24-1 to TRBJ2-5, with D perhaps TRBD2 (6 bases). The CDR3 sequence is 15 residues long. V lost 1 base and J lost 5, with 13 bases in between. Germline assignment: CDR1 KGHDR and CDR2 SFDVKD. CDR3 nucleotide sequence: TGTGCCACCAGTGATTTTATGGGGGGTGCGGAGACCCAGTACTTC. It encodes CATSDFMGGAETQYF.

The genes are TRBV2 and TRBJ2-7; a weak D match, TRBD1 (6 bases). V lost 4 bases, J lost 6 bases, and 22 bases lay in between. Germline values: CDR1 SNHLY, CDR2 FYNNEI. CDR3 length: 16 residues. This CDR3 is CASSGLGGRSRGEQYV. Written as DNA, the CDR3 is TGTGCCAGCAGTGGATTAGGGGGACGGTCTCGGGGCGAGCAGTACGTC.

A few counts support this clone. The genes are TRBV30 and TRBJ1-3; possibly TRBD1 for D (5 bases). Germline V lookup: CDR1 GTSNPN, CDR2 SVGIG (reference sequence). The length of the CDR3 is 13 residues. CDR3 residues: CGRGGLSGNTIYF. In DNA form, the CDR3 reads TGTGGCCGGGGCGGACTCTCTGGAAACACCATATATTTT.

As regards this clone: A read error may account for a junction end that differs from germline. The chain employs TRBV4-1 and TRBJ2-5; D remains unclear. The CDR3 runs 15 residues. The germline V gene has CDR1 MGHRA and CDR2 YSYEKL. The chain's CDR3 is CASSQVSQAQKTQYF. The DNA of the CDR3 is TGCGCCAGCAGCCAAGTATCGCAGGCCCAAAAGACCCAGTACTTC.

The chain joins TRBV6-1 to TRBJ2-1; perhaps TRBD2 as D (7 bases). CDR1 and CDR2 (germline): MNHNS, SASEGT. Trimming left V 5 bases short and J 9 bases short, with 20 bases between. The CDR3 sequence is 15 residues long. The CDR3 DNA follows: TGTGCCAGCAGTCCCTCTTTGGGGGGGGCGGGTGAGCAGTTCTTC. This translates into CASSPSLGGAGEQFF.

The CDR3 DNA sequence: TGTGCCAGCAGCCAAGTACGGGCAGGAGACAGGGGTTCTTCCCTATATTTT. Protein: CASSQVRAGDRGSSLYF. This chain links TRBV4-2 with TRBJ1-3, with TRBD1 matching over 8 bases. Germline CDR1 and CDR2: LGHNA and YNFKEQ. There are 17 residues in the CDR3. With 1 base clipped from V and 14 bases from J, the junction kept 19 bases outside the gene matches.

The chain couples TRBV5-1 to TRBJ2-5; 7 positions agree with TRBD1. The CDR3 is made up of 16 amino acids. Germline loops: CDR1 SGHRS, CDR2 YFSETQ. V trimming: 4 bases; J trimming: 3 bases; junction bases outside the gene matches: 12. As DNA, the CDR3 is TGCGCCAGCAGCCCGTGGACAGGAGGTTTAAAAGAGACCCAGTACTTC. Protein product: CASSPWTGGLKETQYF.

This clone was counted a few times. The chain is built from TRBV2 and TRBJ1-2; 11 bases map to TRBD1. Unmatched junction bases numbered 4, after V lost 6 bases and J lost 7 bases. Germline V gene sequence: CDR1 SNHLY, CDR2 FYNNEI. The length of the CDR3 is 13 residues. The CDR3 here is CASRDRGPGGYTF. CDR3 bases: TGTGCCAGCAGGGACAGGGGGCCTGGTGGCTACACCTTC.

This clone was observed a single time. This chain links TRBV30 with TRBJ1-2; 7 bases fit TRBD1. Looked up from germline, CDR1 is GTSNPN and CDR2 is SVGIG (reference sequence). The CDR3 sequence is 15 residues long. The trim removed 0 bases at V and 8 bases at J, leaving 12 bases unmatched. The CDR3 loop reads CAWSVQTGIFRGYTF. CDR3 bases: TGTGCCTGGAGTGTACAGACAGGGATATTCAGGGGCTACACCTTC.

The V call is TRBV3-1 (or the pseudogene TRBV3-2), the J call TRBJ2-5, with D unresolved. CDR1 and CDR2 from the germline V gene are LGHDT and YNNKEL (reference sequence). Trimming shortened V by 4 bases and J by 3 bases, and 6 bases separated the two germline ends. This CDR3 region has 12 residues. CDR3 nucleotide sequence: TGTGCCAGCAGCCGCTCCGAAGAGACCCAGTACTTC. This encodes CASSRSEETQYF.

The CDR3 sequence: CASSSGDRADNEQFF. The CDR3 nucleotides read TGCGCCAGCAGTTCGGGGGACAGGGCGGACAATGAGCAGTTCTTC. The chain couples TRBV5-1 to TRBJ2-1, with TRBD1 matching 9 bases. The germline V gene encodes CDR1 SGHRS and CDR2 YFSETQ. The CDR3 is 15 amino acids. Trimming at V came to 5 bases and at J to 5 bases, leaving 8 bases not matched to a gene.

The CDR3 region has the DNA TGCGCCAGCAGCTCTACCGGGACAGGGTTCCAAGAGACCCAGTACTTC. Translation gives CASSSTGTGFQETQYF. The chain combines TRBV5-1 with TRBJ2-5; 9 nucleotides align to TRBD1. The germline V gene encodes CDR1 SGHRS and CDR2 YFSETQ. The CDR3 extends over 16 amino acids. With 3 bases clipped from V and 1 base from J, the junction kept 7 bases outside the gene matches.

This clone appeared a few times. The chain uses TRBV7-9 and TRBJ2-5; the match to TRBD1 covers 7 bases. The CDR3 covers 16 residues. J was trimmed by 3 bases and V by 2 bases; bases with no gene match: 9. CDR1 is SEHNR, CDR2 FQNEAQ, per germline (reference sequence). The CDR3 spells CASSLMGQTREETQYF. The CDR3 region has the DNA TGTGCCAGCAGCTTAATGGGACAGACACGTGAAGAGACCCAGTACTTC.